The present T cell receptor beta chain was sequenced within a study of T cells in localized non-small cell lung cancer (dated by TCRdb to 2018 to 2021). Study-level background: Comparing tumors with uninvolved tumor-adjacent lungs, the study looked at the T cell repertoires of approximately 250 patients with early-stage NSCLC. A mean age of roughly 66 years was recorded for the NSCLC patients, of whom 129 were male and some 100 were female. The cohort was made up of under 250 treatment-naive NSCLC patients whose localized lung tumors had been resected. General study outcomes and caveats: Multi-region tumor sequencing was not performed, so intratumor heterogeneity could not be excluded. Because of the exploratory design, TCR variables were selected using unadjusted p-values without false-discovery rate correction. Uninvolved tumor-adjacent lung showed the highest T cell clonality, higher than tumor, which suggests more focused antigenic responses in the uninvolved tumor-adjacent lung. Higher T cell density in blood was associated with longer overall survival, whereas higher clonality in adjacent lung was associated with shorter survival. A median of around 60 of the top 100 tumor clones turned up in the paired uninvolved adjacent lung, and approximately 30 of those clones also ranked among the top 100 of that same adjacent lung.

The immunoSEQ Assay was used to sequence TCR beta CDR3 regions from DNA. Concerning the study's data processing: T cell density was computed as TCR beta template counts normalized to usable DNA estimated by amplifying housekeeping genes. The preseqR package was used to estimate richness by extrapolating to 400,000 templates for PBMC samples and to 120,000 templates for tissue samples. Clonality was defined as one minus Pielou's evenness. Tissue-enriched TCRs were identified through differential abundance testing performed on productive amino-acid clonotypes, with a minimum total count of 5 and an alpha of 0.1. The Jaccard Index and the Morisita Overlap Index were used to measure repertoire overlap between compartments. TCR beta CDR3s were clustered by GLIPH together with public tetramer-defined viral CDR3s, and at least three viral sequences plus V-gene enrichment were required for viral motifs. TCRdb took this table from immuneACCESS and kept in-frame rearrangements with V and J called. Such tables lack part of the clones; where checked against another copy, unresolved V genes explain under half of the gap, and the rest is unexplained. For V, J and clone size, that table is used; D and trimming come from the DNA. In this sample the table shows 9,500 to 15,000 clones, around 80% of which occur a single time. The leading ten clones occupy approximately 19% of the sample.

A word on this clone: It has no known antigen specificity. Base qualities are not at hand, and no much larger clone is one base apart.

The junction shows trimming of 5 bases on V and 3 bases on J, and the gene matches do not reach 0 bases of it. Its CDR3 holds 12 amino acids, cysteine through phenylalanine. Only the CDR3 portion is preserved as DNA: 36 bases, with reading frame beginning at the first base. CDR1 is given as SGHAT and CDR2 as FQNNGV, both from the germline V gene. At diagnosis, tumor, uninvolved tumor-adjacent lung and peripheral blood were collected and then preserved as a mix of FFPE and fresh-frozen material. Blood samples were analyzed as peripheral blood mononuclear cells for TCR repertoire profiling. The specimen was peripheral blood, collected before any cancer treatment. The sequence derives from a male donor older than 55 with stage I lung adenocarcinoma. The chain employs TRBV11-2 and TRBJ1-2; 7 nucleotides in the junction match TRBD1. CDR3 region: CASSQGDYGYTF. The DNA is as follows: TGTGCCAGCAGCCAGGGGGACTATGGCTACACCTTC.